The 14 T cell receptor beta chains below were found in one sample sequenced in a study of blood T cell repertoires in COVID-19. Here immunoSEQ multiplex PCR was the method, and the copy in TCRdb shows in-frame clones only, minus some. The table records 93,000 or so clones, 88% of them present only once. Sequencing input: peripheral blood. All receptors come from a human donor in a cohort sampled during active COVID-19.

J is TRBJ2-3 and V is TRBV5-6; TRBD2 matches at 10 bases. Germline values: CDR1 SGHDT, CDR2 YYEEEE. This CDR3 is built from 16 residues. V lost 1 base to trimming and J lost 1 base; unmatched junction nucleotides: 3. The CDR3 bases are TGTGCCAGCAGCTTGATCCTAGCGGGAGGCACAGATACGCAGTATTTT. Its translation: CASSLILAGGTDTQYF.

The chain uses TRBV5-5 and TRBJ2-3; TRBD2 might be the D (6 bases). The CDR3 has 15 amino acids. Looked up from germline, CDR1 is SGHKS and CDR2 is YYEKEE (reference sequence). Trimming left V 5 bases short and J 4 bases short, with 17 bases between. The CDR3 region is CASSLGGGGADTQYF. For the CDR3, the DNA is TGTGCCAGCAGTCTGGGAGGCGGAGGCGCAGATACGCAGTATTTT.

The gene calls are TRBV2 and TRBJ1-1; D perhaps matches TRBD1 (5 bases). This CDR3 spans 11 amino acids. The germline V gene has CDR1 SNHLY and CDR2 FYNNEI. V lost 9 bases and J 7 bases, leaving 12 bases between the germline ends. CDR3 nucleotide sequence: TGTGCCAGTACCAGGGATATTGAAGCTTTCTTT. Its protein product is CASTRDIEAFF.

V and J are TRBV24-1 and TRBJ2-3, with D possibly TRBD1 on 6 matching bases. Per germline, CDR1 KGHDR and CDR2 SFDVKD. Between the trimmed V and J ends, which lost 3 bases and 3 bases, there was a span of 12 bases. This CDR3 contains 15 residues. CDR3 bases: TGTGCCACCAGTGATCGACAGGAGATTACAGATACGCAGTATTTT. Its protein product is CATSDRQEITDTQYF.

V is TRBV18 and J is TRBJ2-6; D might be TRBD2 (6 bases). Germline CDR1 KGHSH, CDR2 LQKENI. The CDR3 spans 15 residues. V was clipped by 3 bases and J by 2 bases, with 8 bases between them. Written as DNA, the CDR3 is TGTGCCAGCTCACCCCGGGGGACTGGGGCCAACGTCCTGACTTTC. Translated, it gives CASSPRGTGANVLTF.

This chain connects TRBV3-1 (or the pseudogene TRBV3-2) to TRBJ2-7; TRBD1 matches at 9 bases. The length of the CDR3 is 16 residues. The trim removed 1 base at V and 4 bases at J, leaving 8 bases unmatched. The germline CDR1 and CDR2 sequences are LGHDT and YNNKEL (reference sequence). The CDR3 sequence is CASSQAGEQGAYEQYF. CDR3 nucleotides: TGTGCCAGCAGCCAAGCGGGAGAACAGGGGGCGTACGAGCAGTACTTC.

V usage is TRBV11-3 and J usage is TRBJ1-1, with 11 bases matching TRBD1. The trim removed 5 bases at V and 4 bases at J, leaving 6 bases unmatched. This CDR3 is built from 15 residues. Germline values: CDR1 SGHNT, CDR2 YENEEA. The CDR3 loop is CASSPGQGAGTEAFF. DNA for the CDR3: TGTGCCAGCAGCCCAGGACAGGGGGCTGGCACTGAAGCTTTCTTT.

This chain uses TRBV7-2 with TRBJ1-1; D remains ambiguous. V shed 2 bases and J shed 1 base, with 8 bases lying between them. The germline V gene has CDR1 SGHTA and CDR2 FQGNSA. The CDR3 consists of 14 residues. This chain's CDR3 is CASSLSRANTEAFF. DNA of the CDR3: TGTGCCAGCAGCTTAAGTCGAGCGAACACTGAAGCTTTCTTT.

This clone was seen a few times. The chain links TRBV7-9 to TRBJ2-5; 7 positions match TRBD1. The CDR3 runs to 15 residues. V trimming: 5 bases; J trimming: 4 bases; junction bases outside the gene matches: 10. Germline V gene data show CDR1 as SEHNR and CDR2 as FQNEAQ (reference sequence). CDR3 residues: CASSKHTGVGETQYF. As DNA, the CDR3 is TGTGCCAGCAGCAAACACACAGGGGTTGGAGAGACCCAGTACTTC. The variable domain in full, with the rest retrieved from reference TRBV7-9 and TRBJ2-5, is DTGVSQNPRHKITKRGQNVTFRCDPISEHNRLYWYRQTLGQGPEFLTYFQNEAQLEKSRLLSDRFSAERPKGSFSTLEIQRTEQGDSAMYLCASSKHTGVGETQYFGPGTRLLVL.

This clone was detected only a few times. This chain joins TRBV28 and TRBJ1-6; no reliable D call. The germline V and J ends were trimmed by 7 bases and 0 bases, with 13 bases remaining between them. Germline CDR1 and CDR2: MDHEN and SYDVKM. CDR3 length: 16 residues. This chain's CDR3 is CASTLGSSSYNSPLHF. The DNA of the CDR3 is TGTGCCAGCACCCTGGGCAGCAGCTCCTATAATTCACCCCTCCACTTT.

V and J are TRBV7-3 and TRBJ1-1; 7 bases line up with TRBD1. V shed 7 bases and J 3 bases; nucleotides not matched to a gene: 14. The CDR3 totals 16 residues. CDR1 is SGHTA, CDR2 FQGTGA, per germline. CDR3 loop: CASKEGAGEQYTEAFF. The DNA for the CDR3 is TGTGCCAGCAAGGAGGGGGCAGGGGAACAATACACTGAAGCTTTCTTT.

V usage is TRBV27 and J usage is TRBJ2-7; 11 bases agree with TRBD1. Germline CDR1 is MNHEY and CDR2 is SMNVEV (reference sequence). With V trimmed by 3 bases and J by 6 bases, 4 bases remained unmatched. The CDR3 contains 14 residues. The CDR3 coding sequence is TGTGCCAGCAGTTTGGCGGGACAGGGGGGCGAGCAGTACTTC. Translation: CASSLAGQGGEQYF.

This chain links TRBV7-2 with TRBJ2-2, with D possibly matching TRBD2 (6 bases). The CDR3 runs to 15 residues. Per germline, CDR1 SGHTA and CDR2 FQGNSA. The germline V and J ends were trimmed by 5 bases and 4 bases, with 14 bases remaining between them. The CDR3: CASSPRETSTGELFF. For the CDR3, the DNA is TGTGCCAGCAGCCCACGGGAGACCTCCACCGGGGAGCTGTTTTTT.

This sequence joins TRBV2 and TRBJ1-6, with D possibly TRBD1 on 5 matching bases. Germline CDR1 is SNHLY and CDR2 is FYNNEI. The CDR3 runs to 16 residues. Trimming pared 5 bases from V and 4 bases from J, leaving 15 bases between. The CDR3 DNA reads TGTGCCAGCAGTCCCGGCGGCCGGGGGTATAATTCACCCCTCCACTTT. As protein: CASSPGGRGYNSPLHF.